The entry that follows covers one T cell receptor (beta chain) sequence. Antigen: not known. This sample was included in a study of T cell clusters in autoimmune cytopenias. Overall study findings and caveats: Active autoimmune hepatitis patients had roughly 3.3-fold fewer exclusive TRB clusters than healthy donors. TRB repertoire shifts in secondary cytopenia and chronic lymphocytic leukemia mostly reflected lymphoma, not autoimmunity. No experiment has yet validated the function of the T cell clusters defined in silico. No cluster-lack signature appeared between secondary cytopenia and chronic lymphocytic leukemia patients, apparently due to lymphoma masking.

Each sample's input was 250 ng genomic DNA, 38,000 or so genome equivalents. Looked up from germline, CDR1 is SGHRS and CDR2 is YFSETQ. There are 16 residues in the CDR3. One tube held mixed TRB-A and TRB-B primer pools for touch-down PCR. TCRdb re-called the multiplex PCR reads and shows each CDR3 protein once, DNA omitted. The table lists about 8,200 distinct CDR3 sequences. Source material: peripheral blood. The sequence derives from a human donor with an autoimmune cytopenia or autoimmune hepatitis (not recorded which). This chain links TRBV5-1 with TRBJ2-2; without DNA, the TCRdb call of TRBD2 cannot be checked. The chain's CDR3 is CASSLDSGLNTGELFF. The full variable domain, in which reference TRBV5-1 and TRBJ2-2 provide the parts outside the CDR3, is KAGVTQTPRYLIKTRGQQVTLSCSPISGHRSVSWYQQTPGQGLQFLFEYFSETQRNKGNFPGRFSGRQFSNSRSEMNVSTLELGDSALYLCASSLDSGLNTGELFFGEGSRLTVL.